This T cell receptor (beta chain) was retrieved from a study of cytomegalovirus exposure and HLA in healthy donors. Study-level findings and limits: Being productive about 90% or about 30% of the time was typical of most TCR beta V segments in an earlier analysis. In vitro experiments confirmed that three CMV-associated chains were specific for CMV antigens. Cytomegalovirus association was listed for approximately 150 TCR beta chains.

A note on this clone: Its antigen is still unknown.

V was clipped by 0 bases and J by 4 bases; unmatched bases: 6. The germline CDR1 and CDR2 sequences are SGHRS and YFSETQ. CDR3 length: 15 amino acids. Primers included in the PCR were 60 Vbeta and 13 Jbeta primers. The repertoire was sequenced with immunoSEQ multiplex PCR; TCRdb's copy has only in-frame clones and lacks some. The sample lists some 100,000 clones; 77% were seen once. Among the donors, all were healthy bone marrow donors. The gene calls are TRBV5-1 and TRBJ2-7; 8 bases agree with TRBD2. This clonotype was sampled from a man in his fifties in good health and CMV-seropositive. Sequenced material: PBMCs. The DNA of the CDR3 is TGCGCCAGCAGCTTGGGACTAGCGACACGGTACGAGCAGTACTTC. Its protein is CASSLGLATRYEQYF.